The source of this TCR beta chain is a study of T cell responses to AZD1222 COVID-19 vaccine. Measured with immunoSEQ multiplex PCR; TCRdb has only the in-frame clones, and not every one. The sample has approximately 89,000 clones, roughly 90% seen once. The receptor was isolated from an adult in good health. Sample: peripheral blood, taken on day 0 of AZD1222 vaccination.

This chain's CDR3 is CASSWVTGIANQPQHF. The CDR3 DNA sequence: TGTGCCAGCAGTTGGGTGACAGGGATAGCGAATCAGCCCCAGCATTTT. The chain uses TRBV28 and TRBJ1-5, with TRBD1 identical over 7 bases. In germline, CDR1 is MDHEN, CDR2 SYDVKM. The V and J ends lost 4 bases and 4 bases, in that order; junction bases with no gene match: 10. This CDR3 spans 16 amino acids.